What follows is one T cell receptor (beta chain) and its context. The data were obtained in a study of blood T cell repertoires in COVID-19. Study context: Cohort 3 recovered donors had two negative PCRs, clearance, or symptom resolution. PBMCs, B-cell-depleted T cells, or T cells provided the cDNA or gDNA that made up the material.

Original processing methods: Estimates of nucleated cell counts were drawn from the amplification of reference gene primers. Some clones are missing from TCRdb's copy, which holds only in-frame ones; the method was immunoSEQ multiplex PCR. From that table come the V and J calls and clone size; the DNA was used to work out D and trimming. This repertoire shows about 190,000 clones, roughly nine tenths found once; its top ten account for about 26%. Cohort assignment relied on participant-reported clinical history. Sequencing used PBMCs or T cells enriched from blood (not recorded which). This receptor was obtained from a woman between 35 and 50 years old in a cohort exposed to, infected with or recovered from COVID-19 (not recorded which).

The CDR3 is CASSLRTQETQYF. In DNA form, the CDR3 reads TGTGCCAGCAGCTTGAGGACTCAAGAGACCCAGTACTTC. V and J are TRBV7-9 and TRBJ2-5; possible D gene TRBD2, 5 bases. The CDR3 loop spans 13 amino acids. The V gene lost 3 bases and the J gene lost 2 bases, with 7 bases spanning the gap. CDR1 is SEHNR and CDR2 is FQNEAQ in the germline V gene (reference sequence).